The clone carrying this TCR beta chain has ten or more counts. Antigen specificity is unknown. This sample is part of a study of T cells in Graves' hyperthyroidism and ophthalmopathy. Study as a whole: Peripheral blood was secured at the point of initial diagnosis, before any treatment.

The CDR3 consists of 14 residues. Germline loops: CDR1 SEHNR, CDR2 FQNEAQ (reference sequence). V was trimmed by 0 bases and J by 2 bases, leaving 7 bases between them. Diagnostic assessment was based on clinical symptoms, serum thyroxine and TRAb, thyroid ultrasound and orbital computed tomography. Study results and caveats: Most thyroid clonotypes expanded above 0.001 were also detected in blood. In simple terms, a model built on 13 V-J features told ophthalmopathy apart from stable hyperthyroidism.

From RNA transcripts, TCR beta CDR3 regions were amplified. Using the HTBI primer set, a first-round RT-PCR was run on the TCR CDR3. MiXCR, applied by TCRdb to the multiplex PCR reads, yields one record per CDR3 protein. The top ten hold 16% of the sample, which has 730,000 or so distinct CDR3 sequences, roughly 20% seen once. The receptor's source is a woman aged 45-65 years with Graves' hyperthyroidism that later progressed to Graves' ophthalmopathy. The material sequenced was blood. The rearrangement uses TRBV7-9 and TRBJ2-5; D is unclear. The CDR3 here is CASSLASGQETQYF. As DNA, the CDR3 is TGTGCCAGCAGCTTAGCGAGTGGTCAAGAGACCCAGTACTTC.